The rows below give T cell receptor beta chains drawn from one sample of a study of CD8 T cells in ankylosing spondylitis. TCRdb redid the calling of the 5' RACE reads with MiXCR, one entry per CDR3 protein. The profile shows approximately 180,000 distinct CDR3 sequences, around a sixth of them singletons. Sequenced: blood, either unsorted or a sorted T cell fraction (not recorded which). These receptors were taken from a male donor under 30 with ankylosing spondylitis or in good health (not recorded which). CDR3s include the opening cysteine and the closing phenylalanine or tryptophan. The order of the fields is CDR3 protein, D gene, J gene, V gene. D genes are given only for firm matches.

CASTSGGGEQFF | TRBD2 | TRBJ2-1 | TRBV2
CSVEERQSSYNEQFF | . | TRBJ2-1 | TRBV29-1
CASSYSTGGREQFF | TRBD2 | TRBJ2-1 | TRBV6-6
CASSVTGTESYGYTF | TRBD1 | TRBJ1-2 | TRBV7-8
CASSYSSGRLGEQFF | TRBD2 | TRBJ2-1 | TRBV6-5
CASSFVSSNQPQHF | . | TRBJ1-5 | TRBV27
CATSDPGLAGFEQFF | TRBD2 | TRBJ2-1 | TRBV24-1
CATQRETGGYTF | . | TRBJ1-2 | TRBV6-5
CASSQKYEQFF | . | TRBJ2-1 | TRBV5-1
CASSRGPGRDQPQHF | . | TRBJ1-5 | TRBV5-1
CASSQTDDRNYEQYF | . | TRBJ2-7 | TRBV4-3
CASSVTGPHKTQYF | . | TRBJ2-5 | TRBV28
CASSRGATSYNEQFF | . | TRBJ2-1 | TRBV14
CASMHSLAGANEQFF | TRBD2 | TRBJ2-1 | TRBV27
CAISDGGSTDTQYF | TRBD2 | TRBJ2-3 | TRBV10-3
CASSAGPMTGLAGGYNEQFF | TRBD2 | TRBJ2-1 | TRBV9
CAHPVVGGELFF | . | TRBJ2-2 | TRBV30
CASLKRGSGANVLTF | . | TRBJ2-6 | TRBV5-5
CASSRAGGPTDTQYF | TRBD2 | TRBJ2-3 | TRBV19
CSFHSGTKNEAFF | . | TRBJ1-1 | TRBV29-1
CASSSDLGRWETQYF | . | TRBJ2-5 | TRBV7-9
CASSPGTWNTEAFF | . | TRBJ1-1 | TRBV11-2
CSAMSGDSTDTQYF | . | TRBJ2-3 | TRBV20-1
CASSQAGGRSTGELFF | TRBD2 | TRBJ2-2 | TRBV7-2
CASSYSIFGGVTEAFF | . | TRBJ1-1 | TRBV6-2/TRBV6-3
CSAIRDSAVAQYF | . | TRBJ2-7 | TRBV20-1
CASWARASGRHEQFF | TRBD2 | TRBJ2-1 | TRBV2
CASSLTRAEQYF | . | TRBJ2-7 | TRBV7-2
CSVRDSSENEQFF | TRBD1 | TRBJ2-1 | TRBV29-1
CASSLRESGNTIYF | . | TRBJ1-3 | TRBV7-2
CASSIQTGTQEKLFF | TRBD1 | TRBJ1-4 | TRBV28
CASSLGNYGYTF | . | TRBJ1-2 | TRBV12-3/TRBV12-4
CSVETSGSWDEQFF | TRBD2 | TRBJ2-1 | TRBV29-1
CSASWEFIEQFF | . | TRBJ2-1 | TRBV20-1
CASSLGPPRKGRRGYTF | . | TRBJ1-2 | TRBV11-3
CSASVDRDNEQFF | TRBD1 | TRBJ2-1 | TRBV20-1
CASTGGSGTISNYGYTF | . | TRBJ1-2 | TRBV7-2
CSAYQGHTGELFF | . | TRBJ2-2 | TRBV20-1
CSARIIAGGLETQYF | TRBD2 | TRBJ2-5 | TRBV20-1
CSALNPQYNEQFF | . | TRBJ2-1 | TRBV20-1
CASSLSRPGGNQPQYF | TRBD1 | . | TRBV27
CASSPYEQYF | . | TRBJ2-7 | TRBV7-9
CASSLSGDRFTETQYF | . | TRBJ2-5 | TRBV7-2
CASSYSQKPSYNEQFF | . | TRBJ2-1 | TRBV6-5
CASSQDWAVFISDTGELFF | . | TRBJ2-2 | TRBV4-1
CASSQSGDSYNEQFF | . | TRBJ2-1 | TRBV12-3/TRBV12-4
CASSQETQGTYEQYF | . | TRBJ2-7 | TRBV4-2
CSARVTGGIDTQYF | . | TRBJ2-3 | TRBV20-1
CSASPRLAGGFQSADTQYF | TRBD2 | TRBJ2-3 | TRBV20-1
CASSLSGLVDIQYF | . | TRBJ2-4 | TRBV5-4
CASSLAGGTLTDTQYF | . | TRBJ2-3 | TRBV7-6
CASRDTGGLYNEQFF | TRBD1 | TRBJ2-1 | TRBV7-3
CASSGISTDTQYF | . | TRBJ2-3 | TRBV7-6
CSALGVVGFGGETQYF | . | TRBJ2-5 | TRBV29-1
CASSLAISQETQYF | . | TRBJ2-5 | TRBV5-6
CSASVAGGGQPQHF | TRBD1 | TRBJ1-5 | TRBV20-1
CASSLAGGQGGQETQYF | . | TRBJ2-5 | TRBV5-4
CAISEPGQGKPEAFF | TRBD1 | TRBJ1-1 | TRBV10-3
CATSPQGATEAFF | TRBD1 | TRBJ1-1 | TRBV24-1
CSVAQGVNQPQHF | . | TRBJ1-5 | TRBV29-1